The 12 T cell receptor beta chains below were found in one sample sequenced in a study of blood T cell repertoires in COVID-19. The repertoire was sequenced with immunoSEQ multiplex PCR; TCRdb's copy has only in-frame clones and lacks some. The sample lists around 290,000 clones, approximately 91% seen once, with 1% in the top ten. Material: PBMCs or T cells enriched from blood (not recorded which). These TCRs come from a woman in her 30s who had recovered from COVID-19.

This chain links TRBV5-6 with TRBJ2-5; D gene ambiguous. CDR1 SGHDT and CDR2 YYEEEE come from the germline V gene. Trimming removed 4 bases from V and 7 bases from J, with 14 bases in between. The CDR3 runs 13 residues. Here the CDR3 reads CASSLLQARTQYF. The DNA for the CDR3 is TGTGCCAGCAGCCTCCTGCAGGCTCGGACCCAGTACTTC.

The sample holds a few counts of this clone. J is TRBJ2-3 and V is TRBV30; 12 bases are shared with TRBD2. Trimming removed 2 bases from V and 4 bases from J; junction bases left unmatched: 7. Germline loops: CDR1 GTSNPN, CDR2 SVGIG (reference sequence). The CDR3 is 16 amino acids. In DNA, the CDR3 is TGTGCCTGGAGTATCCGACTAGCGGGAGCACCAGATACGCAGTATTTT. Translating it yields CAWSIRLAGAPDTQYF. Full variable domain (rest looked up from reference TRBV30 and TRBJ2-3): SQTIHQWPATLVQPVGSPLSLECTVEGTSNPNLYWYRQAAGRGLQLLFYSVGIGQISSEVPQNLSASRPQDRQFILSSKKLLLSDSGFYLCAWSIRLAGAPDTQYFGPGTRLTVL.

The CDR3 region is CASSQEEGTTEAFF. DNA for the CDR3: TGCGCCAGCAGCCAGGAGGAAGGAACCACTGAAGCTTTCTTT. The chain uses TRBV4-3 and TRBJ1-1; no clear D. Per germline, CDR1 LGHNA and CDR2 YSLEER. The ends were cut back, 3 bases at V and 4 bases at J, with 12 bases in the middle. This CDR3 spans 14 amino acids.

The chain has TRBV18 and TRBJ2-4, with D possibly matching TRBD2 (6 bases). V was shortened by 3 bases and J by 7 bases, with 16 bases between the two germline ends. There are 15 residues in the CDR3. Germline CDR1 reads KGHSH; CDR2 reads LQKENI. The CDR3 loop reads CASSPFGTGGNIQYF. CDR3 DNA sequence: TGTGCCAGCTCACCCTTCGGGACTGGGGGGAACATTCAGTACTTC.

CDR3 DNA: TGTGCCAGCAGTTTATTCGGGGGGTCTTCCTACGAGCAGTACTTC. Amino acids: CASSLFGGSSYEQYF. The genes are TRBV28 and TRBJ2-7; 7 nucleotides agree with TRBD2. Germline loops: CDR1 MDHEN, CDR2 SYDVKM. J gave up 1 base and V 1 base, and 4 bases lay outside the gene matches. The CDR3 covers 15 residues.

The CDR3 nucleotides are TGTGCCAGCAGTTCCCCCGGGACTAGCGGGAGGAATGAGCAGTTCTTC. It yields the protein CASSSPGTSGRNEQFF. The genes are TRBV27 and TRBJ2-1; 15 nucleotides agree with TRBD2. V shed 4 bases, J shed 7 bases, and the junction held 5 bases outside the gene matches. CDR3 size: 16 residues. CDR1 MNHEY and CDR2 SMNVEV come from the germline V gene (reference sequence).

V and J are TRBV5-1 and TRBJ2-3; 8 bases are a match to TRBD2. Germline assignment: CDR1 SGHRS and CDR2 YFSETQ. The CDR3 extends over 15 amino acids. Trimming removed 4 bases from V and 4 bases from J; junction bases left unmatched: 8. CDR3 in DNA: TGCGCCAGCAGCCTGACTAGCGTCGGGCCAGATACGCAGTATTTT. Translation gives CASSLTSVGPDTQYF.

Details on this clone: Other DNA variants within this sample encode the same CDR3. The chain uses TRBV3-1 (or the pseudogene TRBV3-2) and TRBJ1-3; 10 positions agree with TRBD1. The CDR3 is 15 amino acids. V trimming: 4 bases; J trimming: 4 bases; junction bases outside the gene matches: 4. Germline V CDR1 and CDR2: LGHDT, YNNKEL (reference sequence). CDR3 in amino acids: CASSRDRGSGNTIYF. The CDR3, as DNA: TGTGCCAGCAGCCGGGACAGGGGATCCGGAAACACCATATATTTT.

The CDR3 DNA follows: TGTGCCAGCAGTTCTCCGGGAGGGAGACCCTACGAGCAGTACTTC. Its protein is CASSSPGGRPYEQYF. V and J are TRBV28 and TRBJ2-7; 8 nucleotides line up with TRBD2. CDR3 size: 15 residues. J lost 2 bases, V lost 4 bases, and 7 bases had no gene match. Germline V gene lookup returns CDR1 MDHEN and CDR2 SYDVKM.

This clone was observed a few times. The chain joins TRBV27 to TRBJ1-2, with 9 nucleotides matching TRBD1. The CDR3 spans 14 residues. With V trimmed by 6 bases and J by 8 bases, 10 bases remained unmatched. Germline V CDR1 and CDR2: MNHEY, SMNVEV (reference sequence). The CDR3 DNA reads TGTGCCAGCAGCCCCACAGGGGGCGCAGGGGGCTACACCTTC. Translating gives CASSPTGGAGGYTF.

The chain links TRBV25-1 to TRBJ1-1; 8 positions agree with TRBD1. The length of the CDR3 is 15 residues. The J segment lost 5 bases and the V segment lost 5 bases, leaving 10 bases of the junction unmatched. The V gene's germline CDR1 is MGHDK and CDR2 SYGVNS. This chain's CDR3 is CASSKRQGRVTEAFF. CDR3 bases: TGTGCCAGCAGTAAACGACAGGGGAGGGTAACTGAAGCTTTCTTT.

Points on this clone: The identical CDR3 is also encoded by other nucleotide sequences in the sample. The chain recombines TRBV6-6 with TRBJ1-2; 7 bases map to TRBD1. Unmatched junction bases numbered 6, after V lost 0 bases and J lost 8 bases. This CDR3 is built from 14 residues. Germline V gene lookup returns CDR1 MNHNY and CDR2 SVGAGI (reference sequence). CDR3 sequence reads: CASSYSNRGTGYTF. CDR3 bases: TGTGCCAGCAGTTACTCGAACAGGGGAACAGGCTACACCTTC.